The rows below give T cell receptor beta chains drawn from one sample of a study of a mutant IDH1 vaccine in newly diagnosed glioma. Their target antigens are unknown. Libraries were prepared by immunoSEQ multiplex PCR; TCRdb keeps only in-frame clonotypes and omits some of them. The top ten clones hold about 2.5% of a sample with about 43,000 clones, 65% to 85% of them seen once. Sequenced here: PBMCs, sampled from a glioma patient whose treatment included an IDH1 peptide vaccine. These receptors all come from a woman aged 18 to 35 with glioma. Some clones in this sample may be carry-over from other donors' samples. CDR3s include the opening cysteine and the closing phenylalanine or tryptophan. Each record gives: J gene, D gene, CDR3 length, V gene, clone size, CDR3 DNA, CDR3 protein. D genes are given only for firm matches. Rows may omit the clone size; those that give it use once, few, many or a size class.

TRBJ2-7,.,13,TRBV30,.,TGTGCCTGGAATGTGGGGTTCGCCTACGAGCAGTACTTC,CAWNVGFAYEQYF
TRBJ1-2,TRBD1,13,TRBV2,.,TGTGCCAGCAGGGCAGGGGGATCAGGTGGCTACACCTTC,CASRAGGSGGYTF
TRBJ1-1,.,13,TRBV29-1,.,TGCAGCGTGGAGACAGTACAGAACACTGAAGCTTTCTTT,CSVETVQNTEAFF
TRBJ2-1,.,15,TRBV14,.,TGTGCCAGCAGCCAACGGACAGCCTCCTACAATGAGCAGTTCTTC,CASSQRTASYNEQFF
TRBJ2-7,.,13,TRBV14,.,TGTGCCAGCAGCAACCGGACCCTCTACGAGCAGTACTTC,CASSNRTLYEQYF
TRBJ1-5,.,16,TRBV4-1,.,TGCGCCAGCAGCCAAGATCTGGGGTTTGGCAATCAGCCCCAGCATTTT,CASSQDLGFGNQPQHF
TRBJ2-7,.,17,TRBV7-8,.,TGTGCCAGCATTCTTCGGCCGAGCGGGACAAGCTCCTACGAGCAGTACTTC,CASILRPSGTSSYEQYF
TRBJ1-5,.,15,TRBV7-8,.,TGTGCCAGCAGATTAACGGGGGCGAGCAATCAGCCCCAGCATTTT,CASRLTGASNQPQHF
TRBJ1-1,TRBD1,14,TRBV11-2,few,TGTGCCAGCGCTCCGGAGGGGGCGCGAACTGAAGCTTTCTTT,CASAPEGARTEAFF
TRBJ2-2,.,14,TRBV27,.,TGTGCCAGCAGTACCGGGGTCAGCTTCGGGGAGCTGTTTTTT,CASSTGVSFGELFF
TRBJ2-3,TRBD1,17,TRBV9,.,TGTGCCAGCAGCGTAGCTACAGGGGGGCGGGGCACAGATACGCAGTATTTT,CASSVATGGRGTDTQYF
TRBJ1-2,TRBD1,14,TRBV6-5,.,TGTGCCAGCGTGCAGACAGGGAATAACTATGGCTACACCTTC,CASVQTGNNYGYTF
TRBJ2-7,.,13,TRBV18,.,TGTGCCAGCTCACCGACAGTTTCCTACGAGCAGTACTTC,CASSPTVSYEQYF
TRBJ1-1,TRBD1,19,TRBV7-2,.,TGTGCCAGCAGCTTAGCGGGTCTGACAGGGGGCCTAATGAACACTGAAGCTTTCTTT,CASSLAGLTGGLMNTEAFF
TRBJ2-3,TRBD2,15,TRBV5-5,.,TGTGCCAGCAGCTTCCGGGGGGGCCCCACAGATACGCAGTATTTT,CASSFRGGPTDTQYF
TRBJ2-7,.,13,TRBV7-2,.,TGTGCCAGCAGCTTAGCCCCCGAGAGGGAGCAGTACTTC,CASSLAPEREQYF
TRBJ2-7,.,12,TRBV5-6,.,TGTGCCAGCAGCTTAAGCGCCGGGCCCCCGGACTTC,CASSLSAGPPDF
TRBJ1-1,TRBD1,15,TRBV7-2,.,TGTGCCAGCAGCTTAGCGGGGACAGCGAACACTGAAGCTTTCTTT,CASSLAGTANTEAFF
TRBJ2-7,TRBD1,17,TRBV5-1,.,TGCGCCAGCAGCTTCCGAGGATCCGGGACAGTCGGATACGAGCAGTACTTC,CASSFRGSGTVGYEQYF
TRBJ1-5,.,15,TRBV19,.,TGTGCCAGTAGTATAGTAAGCCAGGGAGGGCAGCCCCAGCATTTT,CASSIVSQGGQPQHF
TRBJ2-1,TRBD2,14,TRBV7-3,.,TGTGCCAGCAGCTTAGCGGGCGGGGGAAATGAGCAGTTCTTC,CASSLAGGGNEQFF
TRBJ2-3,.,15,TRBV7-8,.,TGTGCCAGCACACCAAACAGGGCACACACAGATACGCAGTATTTT,CASTPNRAHTDTQYF
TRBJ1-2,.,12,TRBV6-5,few,TGTGCCAGCAGGGAGGCATCCTATGGCTACACCTTC,CASREASYGYTF
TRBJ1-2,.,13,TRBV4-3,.,TGCGCCAGCAGCCAAGGTCCCCACGGGGGCTACACCTTC,CASSQGPHGGYTF
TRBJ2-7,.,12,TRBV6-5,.,TGTGCCAGCAAAGGTGGTCCCTACGAGCAGTACTTC,CASKGGPYEQYF
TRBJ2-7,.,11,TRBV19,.,TGTGCCAGTAGGTCGTCCTACGAGCAGTACTTC,CASRSSYEQYF
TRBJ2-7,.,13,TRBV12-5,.,TGTGCTAGTGGGCAAGGGAGCTCCTACGAGCAGTACTTC,CASGQGSSYEQYF
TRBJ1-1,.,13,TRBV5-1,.,TGCGCCAGCAGTAAGGTCGGAGACACTGAAGCTTTCTTT,CASSKVGDTEAFF
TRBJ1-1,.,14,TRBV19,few,TGTGCCAGTAGTCATACTGTGGTGAACACTGAAGCTTTCTTT,CASSHTVVNTEAFF
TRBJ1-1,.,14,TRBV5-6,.,TGTGCCAGCAGCACCGGACCGATGAACACTGAAGCTTTCTTT,CASSTGPMNTEAFF
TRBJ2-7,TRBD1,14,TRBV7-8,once,TGTGCCAGCAGCTTAGGGCAGGGGGCATACGAGCAGTACTTC,CASSLGQGAYEQYF
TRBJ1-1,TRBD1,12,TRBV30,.,TGTGCCTGGGGACAGGGGAACACTGAAGCTTTCTTT,CAWGQGNTEAFF
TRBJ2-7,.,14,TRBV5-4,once,TGTGCCAGCAGCTTGGCCGGGGGGCTTGGCGAGCAGTACTTC,CASSLAGGLGEQYF
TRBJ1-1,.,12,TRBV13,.,TGTGCCAGCAGCTCGAGGACGTCTGAAGCTTTCTTT,CASSSRTSEAFF
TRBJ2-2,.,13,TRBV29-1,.,TGCAGCGTTGAAGATAAGGGCACCGGGGAGCTGTTTTTT,CSVEDKGTGELFF
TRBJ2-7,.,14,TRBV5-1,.,TGCGCCAGCAGCATGGGCTCCGAGGGGGGAGAGCAGTACTTC,CASSMGSEGGEQYF
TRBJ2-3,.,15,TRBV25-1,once,TGTGCCAGCAGTGACCCCGGGAACGGGAGAGATACGCAGTATTTT,CASSDPGNGRDTQYF
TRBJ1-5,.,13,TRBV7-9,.,TGTGCCAGCAGCTTCGGCAGGTCACAGCCCCAGCATTTT,CASSFGRSQPQHF
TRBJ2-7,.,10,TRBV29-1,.,TGCAGCGCAGGAGGTCTCGAGCAGTACTTC,CSAGGLEQYF
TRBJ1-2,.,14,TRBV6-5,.,TGTGCCAGCAGACCTCTTACAGGGTATGATGGCTACACCTTC,CASRPLTGYDGYTF
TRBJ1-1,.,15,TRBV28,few,TGTGCCAGCAGTACCCAAGGGGCCGGGAACACTGAAGCTTTCTTT,CASSTQGAGNTEAFF